This T cell receptor beta chain was captured in a study of OX40 agonist ivuxolimab in advanced cancers. Repertoires were generated with immunoSEQ multiplex PCR, while TCRdb's copy carries only in-frame clones and drops some. The table has 80,000 to 100,000 clones, around 88% seen once. The receptor was isolated from an adult with an advanced solid tumor such as melanoma, head and neck, liver or kidney cancer. This specimen was CD4+ or CD8+ T cells sorted from blood, taken in a trial of the OX40 agonist ivuxolimab.

The CDR3: CASSETGGVLSTDTQYF. The CDR3, as DNA: TGTGCCAGCAGTGAAACAGGAGGGGTTCTAAGCACAGATACGCAGTATTTT. The chain links TRBV6-1 to TRBJ2-3; tentative D call: TRBD2 (6 bases). Deletions cut 2 bases from V and 0 bases from J, with 15 bases between. This CDR3 region has 17 residues. CDR1 is MNHNS, CDR2 SASEGT, per germline.